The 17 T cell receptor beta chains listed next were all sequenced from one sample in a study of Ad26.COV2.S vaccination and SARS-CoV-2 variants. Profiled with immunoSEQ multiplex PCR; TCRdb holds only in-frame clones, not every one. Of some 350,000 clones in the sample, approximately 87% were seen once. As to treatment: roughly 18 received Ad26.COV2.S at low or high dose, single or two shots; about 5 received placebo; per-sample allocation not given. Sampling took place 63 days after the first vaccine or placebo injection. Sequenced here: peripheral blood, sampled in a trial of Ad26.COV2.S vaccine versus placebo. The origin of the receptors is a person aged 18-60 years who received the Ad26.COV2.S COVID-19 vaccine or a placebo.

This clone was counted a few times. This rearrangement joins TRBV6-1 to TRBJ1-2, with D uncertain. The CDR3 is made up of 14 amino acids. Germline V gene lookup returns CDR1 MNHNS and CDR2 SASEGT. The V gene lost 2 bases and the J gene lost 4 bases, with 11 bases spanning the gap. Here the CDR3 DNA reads TGTGCCAGCAGTGAACGCGCCGGCCCCTATGGCTACACCTTC. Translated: CASSERAGPYGYTF.

CDR3 DNA sequence: TGTGCCAGCAGTCCGACCAACGCTGAGCAGTTCTTC. Its translation is CASSPTNAEQFF. V gene TRBV6-2 or TRBV6-3 combines with J gene TRBJ2-1, with D unresolved. Trimming took 5 bases from V and 9 from J, leaving 11 bases between them. CDR1 is MNHEY, CDR2 SVGEGT, per germline. The CDR3 is 12 residues long.

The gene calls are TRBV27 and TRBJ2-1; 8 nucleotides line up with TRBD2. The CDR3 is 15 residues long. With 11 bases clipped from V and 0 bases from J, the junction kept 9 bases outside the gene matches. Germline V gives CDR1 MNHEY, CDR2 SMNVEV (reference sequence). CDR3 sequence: CACSSGTSSYNEQFF. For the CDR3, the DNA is TGTGCCTGTTCCTCCGGGACTAGCTCCTACAATGAGCAGTTCTTC.

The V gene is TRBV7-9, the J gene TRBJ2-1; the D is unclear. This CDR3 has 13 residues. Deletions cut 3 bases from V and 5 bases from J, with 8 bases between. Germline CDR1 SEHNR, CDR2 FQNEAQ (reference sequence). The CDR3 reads CASSFVLDNEQFF. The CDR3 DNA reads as TGTGCCAGCAGCTTCGTCCTCGACAATGAGCAGTTCTTC.

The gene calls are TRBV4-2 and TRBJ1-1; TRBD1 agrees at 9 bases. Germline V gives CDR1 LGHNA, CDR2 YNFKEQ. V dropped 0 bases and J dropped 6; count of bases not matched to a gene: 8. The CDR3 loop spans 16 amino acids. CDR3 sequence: CASSQDRDREIPEAFF. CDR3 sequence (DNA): TGTGCCAGCAGCCAAGATCGGGACAGGGAGATTCCTGAAGCTTTCTTT.

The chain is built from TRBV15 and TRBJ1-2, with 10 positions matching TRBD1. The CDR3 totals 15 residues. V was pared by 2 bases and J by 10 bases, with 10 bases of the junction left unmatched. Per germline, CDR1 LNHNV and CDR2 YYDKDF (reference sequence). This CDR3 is CATSRPGTGVNNYTF. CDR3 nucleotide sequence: TGTGCCACCAGCAGACCCGGGACAGGGGTCAATAACTACACCTTC.

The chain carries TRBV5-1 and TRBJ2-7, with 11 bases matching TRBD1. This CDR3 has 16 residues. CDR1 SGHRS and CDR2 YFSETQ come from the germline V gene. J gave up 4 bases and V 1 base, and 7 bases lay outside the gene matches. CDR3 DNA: TGCGCCAGCAGCTTGCAGACCGGGACAGGGGGTTACGAGCAGTACTTC. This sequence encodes CASSLQTGTGGYEQYF.

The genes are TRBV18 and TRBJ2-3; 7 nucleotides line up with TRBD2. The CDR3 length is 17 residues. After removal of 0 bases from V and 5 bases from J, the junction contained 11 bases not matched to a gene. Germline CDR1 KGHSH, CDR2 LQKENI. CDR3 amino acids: CASSPPLAALGEDTQYF. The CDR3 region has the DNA TGTGCCAGCTCACCACCCCTAGCGGCCCTAGGGGAAGATACGCAGTATTTT.

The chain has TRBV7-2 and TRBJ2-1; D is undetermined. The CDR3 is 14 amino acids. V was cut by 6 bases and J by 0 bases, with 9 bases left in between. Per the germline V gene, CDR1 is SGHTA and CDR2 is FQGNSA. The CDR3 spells CASRESSSYNEQFF. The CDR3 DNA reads TGTGCCAGCAGAGAATCTAGCTCCTACAATGAGCAGTTCTTC.

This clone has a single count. The CDR3 spells CATSRDHNEQFF. CDR3 DNA: TGTGCCACCAGCCGGGACCACAATGAGCAGTTCTTC. The chain links TRBV15 to TRBJ2-1; D may match TRBD1 or TRBD2 (5 bases each). The germline V gene encodes CDR1 LNHNV and CDR2 YYDKDF (reference sequence). The V gene lost 5 bases and the J gene lost 5 bases, with 7 bases spanning the gap. This CDR3 spans 12 amino acids. Combining the CDR3 with reference TRBV15 and TRBJ2-1 gives the whole variable domain DAMVIQNPRYQVTQFGKPVTLSCSQTLNHNVMYWYQQKSSQAPKLLFHYYDKDFNNEADTPDNFQSRRPNTSFCFLDIRSPGLGDTAMYLCATSRDHNEQFFGPGTRLTVL.

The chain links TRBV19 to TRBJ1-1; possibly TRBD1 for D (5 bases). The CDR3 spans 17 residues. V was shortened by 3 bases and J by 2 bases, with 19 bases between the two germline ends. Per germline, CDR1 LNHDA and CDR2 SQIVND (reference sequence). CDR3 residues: CASSIRDGLYSNTEAFF. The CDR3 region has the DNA TGTGCCAGTAGTATCCGGGACGGATTGTACTCTAACACTGAAGCTTTCTTT. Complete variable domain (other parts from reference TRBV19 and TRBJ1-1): DGGITQSPKYLFRKEGQNVTLSCEQNLNHDAMYWYRQDPGQGLRLIYYSQIVNDFQKGDIAEGYSVSREKKESFPLTVTSAQKNPTAFYLCASSIRDGLYSNTEAFFGQGTRLTVV.

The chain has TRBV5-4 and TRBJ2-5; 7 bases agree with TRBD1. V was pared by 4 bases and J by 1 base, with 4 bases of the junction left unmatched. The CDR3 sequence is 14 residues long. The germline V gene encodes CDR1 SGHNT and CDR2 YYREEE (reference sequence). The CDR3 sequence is CASSPDRSQETQYF. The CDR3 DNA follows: TGTGCCAGCAGCCCGGACAGGAGCCAAGAGACCCAGTACTTC.

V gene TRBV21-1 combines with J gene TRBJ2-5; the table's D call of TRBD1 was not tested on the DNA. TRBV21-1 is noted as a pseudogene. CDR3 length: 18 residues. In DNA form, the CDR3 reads TGTGCCAGCAGCCCGACGGAGGTAGGACAGGGGGGTTTCGGGGCCCAGTACTTC. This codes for CASSPTEVGQGGFGAQYF.

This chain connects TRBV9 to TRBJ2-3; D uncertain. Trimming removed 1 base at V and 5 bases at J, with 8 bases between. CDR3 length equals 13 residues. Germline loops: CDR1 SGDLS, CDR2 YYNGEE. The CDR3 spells CASSVIALDTQYF. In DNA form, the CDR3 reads TGTGCCAGCAGCGTAATAGCCCTAGATACGCAGTATTTT. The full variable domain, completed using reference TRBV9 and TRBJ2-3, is DSGVTQTPKHLITATGQRVTLRCSPRSGDLSVYWYQQSLDQGLQFLIQYYNGEERAKGNILERFSAQQFPDLHSELNLSSLELGDSALYFCASSVIALDTQYFGPGTRLTVL.

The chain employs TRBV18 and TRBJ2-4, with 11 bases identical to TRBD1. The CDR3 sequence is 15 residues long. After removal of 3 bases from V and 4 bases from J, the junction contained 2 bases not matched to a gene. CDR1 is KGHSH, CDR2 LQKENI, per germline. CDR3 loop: CASSPGQGVKNIQYF. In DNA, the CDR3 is TGTGCCAGCTCACCGGGACAGGGGGTAAAAAACATTCAGTACTTC.

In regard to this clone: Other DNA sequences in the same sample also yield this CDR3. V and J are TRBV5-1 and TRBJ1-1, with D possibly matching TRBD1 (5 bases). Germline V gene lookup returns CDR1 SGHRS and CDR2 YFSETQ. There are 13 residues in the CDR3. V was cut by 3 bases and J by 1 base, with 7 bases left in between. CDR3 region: CASSSQGNTEAFF. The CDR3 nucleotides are TGCGCCAGCAGCTCGCAGGGGAACACTGAAGCTTTCTTT.

CDR3: CASGWGTSNEKLFF. The CDR3 DNA follows: TGTGCTAGTGGTTGGGGGACTTCTAATGAAAAACTGTTTTTT. The chain joins TRBV12-5 to TRBJ1-4; D may be TRBD1 (5 bases). This CDR3 region has 14 residues. Germline CDR1 is LGHNT and CDR2 is FRNRAP. V lost 4 bases and J lost 3, with 9 bases in between.